This paragraph covers one TCR beta chain sequence. The sample holds a few counts of this clonotype. Its recognized antigen is unknown. No much larger clone exists at a distance of one base, and base qualities are not known. The CDR3 spans 15 residues, from the cysteine through the phenylalanine. Only the CDR3 DNA stays, 45 bases, in frame from base 1. V is cut back by 1 base and J by 10 bases, with 8 bases in the junction unmatched. CDR1 SNHLY and CDR2 FYNNEI were looked up in the germline V gene. The data belong to a study of post-analysis software for immune sequencing data (dated by TCRdb to about 2015). At the level of the whole study: The recorded disease courses included relapsing-remitting, secondary progressive and progressive-relapsing multiple sclerosis, and some patients had no subtype annotation. Patient repertoires were compared against roughly 12 previously published healthy control repertoires from donors aged roughly 6 to 28 years. A subset of samples was prepared in parallel using single-end sample barcoding, then pooled and co-amplified after Illumina adapter ligation. What the authors observed across the whole study: Strong co-clustering of samples prepared in the same batch was shown by direct clustering with F measure, prompting a batch-effect correction. Multiple sclerosis patients had significantly lower normalized Chao1 diversity than controls, a result that suggests substantial peripheral T-cell clonal expansion. Patients showed significantly higher frequencies than controls for a handful of TRBV segments, among them TRBV5-6, TRBV5-1 and TRBV20-1. The control group was slightly older than the multiple sclerosis patient group.

To demonstrate the VDJtools post-analysis software, TCR beta repertoires were profiled from the peripheral blood of about 13 young patients with multiple sclerosis. The multiple sclerosis patients were children and adolescents between roughly 6 and 16 years of age. Library prep was done by PCR. TCRdb names Illumina HiSeq 2500 as the instrument used. Unique molecular identifiers were incorporated into TCR beta cDNA libraries to reduce PCR and sequencing biases. Approximately 500,000 cDNA molecules were obtained for every 1 to 10 million input T cells, so each molecule roughly corresponded to one T cell. Patient libraries were prepared and sequenced with the same protocol used for the earlier healthy control dataset. Within a given batch, samples were prepared together, multiplexed and sequenced on the same HiSeq lane. Processing in the source paper ran as follows. Raw barcoded reads were processed with MIGEC, discarding single-read molecular identifier groups before consensus assembly and CDR3 extraction. Clonotype tables were post-analysed with VDJtools, and diversity was normalized by down-sampling all datasets to the smallest sample size. In repertoire overlap clustering, CDR3 amino acid sequences, but not nucleotide sequences, were matched to correct batch-related cross-sample contamination. Using fastp trimming at Q25 and MiXCR clonotype assembly, TCRdb reanalyzed the public sequencing data and kept in-frame beta chains. Rows merge per CDR3 protein into single entries with the most common DNA and genes. These V and J calls derive from TCRdb rather than the authors' analysis. The sample contains roughly 170,000 distinct CDR3 sequences, around 30% of them found a single time. In total, the top ten clones hold approximately 1.5% of the sample.

The sequence is built from TRBV2 and TRBJ2-1, and TRBD1 aligns with 9 junction nucleotides. What was sequenced was blood. This clonotype originated in a girl between 10 and 17 years old with multiple sclerosis. This receptor has the CDR3 CASSEGPGQGSEQFF. The DNA sequence reads TGTGCCAGCAGTGAAGGTCCCGGACAGGGGAGCGAGCAGTTCTTC.